This T cell receptor beta chain was retrieved from a study of glioma-infiltrating T cells (dated by TCRdb to about 2016). With regard to the full study: Sequencing of TCR alpha- and beta-chain repertoires was performed on glioma tissue, on non-neoplastic brain tissue, and on matched peripheral blood mononuclear cells. Each tissue-infiltrating repertoire was compared with the same patient's peripheral blood repertoire to measure divergence between tissue and blood T-cell populations. Three low-grade glioma patients, roughly 8 primary glioblastoma patients, and three non-glioma patients who contributed non-neoplastic brain tissue made up the paired cohort. The research as a whole found: VJ-independent divergence between tissue and blood was found to be below expectation in non-neoplastic patients but above expectation in all gliomas, particularly low-grade gliomas. Very few CDR3 sequences were found to be shared between tissue and blood, and this scarcity was attributed to high CDR3 diversity and limited sampling. The group comparisons were based on small numbers of patients: three non-neoplastic, three low-grade glioma and about eight glioblastoma patients.

The CDR3 covers 16 residues, taking in both the cysteine and the phenylalanine. Only the CDR3 region is kept as DNA, spanning 48 bases read in frame from base 1. At the junction V is shortened by 5 bases and J by 0 bases, with 11 bases in between. The germline V gene encodes CDR1 MDHEN and CDR2 SYDVKM. TCR alpha and beta CDR3 regions were amplified with the iRepertoire nested amplicon-rescue multiplex PCR (arm-PCR) platform from RNA. The input for one-step reverse transcription and amplification was about 90-450 ng of tissue mRNA or PBMC total RNA. Following bead purification, Illumina adapters were added by a secondary multiplex PCR, and libraries between 200 and 400 bp were gel-purified. Demultiplexing relied on internal 6-nucleotide barcodes carried by the libraries. Sequencing of libraries was performed on an Illumina MiSeq with 2x220 or 2x250 nucleotide paired-end reads. The source study handled its data this way. Paired reads were merged with FLASH 1.2.11 and aligned to the GRCh37 human genome with BWA-MEM before extracting TRA and TRB reads. For V and J assignment, an IMGT-derived reference of cassette sequences and CDR3 motifs that included pseudogenes was used. Three-frame translation of reads was performed, and productive CDR3s were defined as those with a C...FGXG motif and no stop codons. Unique combinations of V-J cassette pair and CDR3 amino acid sequence were defined as clonotypes. Filtering of reads was based on Hamming distance, with the threshold set by the sequence error rate of each sample in mapped regions. TCRdb itself trimmed the public reads at Q25 with fastp, ran MiXCR and retained productive beta chains. Merged by CDR3 protein, the rows form single entries marked with the most common genes and DNA. The V and J calls were not made by the authors but by TCRdb's processing. This sample gives approximately 110,000 distinct CDR3 sequences in total; 20% to 25% of them show up just once. Jointly, the top ten make up about 16% of the sample.

This clonotype appeared many times. No cognate antigen has been identified for it. It has no much larger one-base neighbor in the sample; base qualities were not kept. The V and J genes are TRBV28 and TRBJ2-6; no D gene call is confident. The sequenced sample consisted of glioma tissue, nonneoplastic brain tissue, or PBMCs (not recorded which). The sequence derives from a human donor with low-grade glioma or glioblastoma, undergoing nonglioma brain surgery, or in good health (not recorded which). The CDR3 region: CASSPPPSSGANVLTF. At the DNA level, the sequence is TGTGCCAGCAGTCCCCCCCCAAGCTCTGGGGCCAACGTCCTGACTTTC.